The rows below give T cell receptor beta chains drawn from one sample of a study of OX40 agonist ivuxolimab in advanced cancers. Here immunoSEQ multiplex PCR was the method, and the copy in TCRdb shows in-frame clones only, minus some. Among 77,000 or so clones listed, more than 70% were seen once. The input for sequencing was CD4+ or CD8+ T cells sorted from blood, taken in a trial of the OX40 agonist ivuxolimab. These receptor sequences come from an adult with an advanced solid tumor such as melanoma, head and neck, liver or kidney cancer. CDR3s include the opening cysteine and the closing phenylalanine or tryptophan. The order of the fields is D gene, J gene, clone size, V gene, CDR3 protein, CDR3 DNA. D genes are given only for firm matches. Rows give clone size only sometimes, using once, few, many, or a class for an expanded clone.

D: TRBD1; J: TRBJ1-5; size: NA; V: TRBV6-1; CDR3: CASLQGEAGNQPQHF; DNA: TGTGCCAGTCTACAGGGGGAGGCGGGCAATCAGCCCCAGCATTTT
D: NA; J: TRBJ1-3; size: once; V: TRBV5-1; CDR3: CASSLGIQGQGNTIYF; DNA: TGCGCCAGCAGTTTAGGAATACAGGGCCAGGGAAACACCATATATTTT
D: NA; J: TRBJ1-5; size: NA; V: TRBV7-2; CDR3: CASSLAGGSNQPQHF; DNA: TGTGCCAGCAGCTTAGCGGGGGGGAGCAATCAGCCCCAGCATTTT
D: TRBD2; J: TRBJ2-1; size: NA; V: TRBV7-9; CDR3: CASSLLSGRGYEQFF; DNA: TGTGCCAGCAGCTTATTAAGCGGGAGGGGGTATGAGCAGTTCTTC
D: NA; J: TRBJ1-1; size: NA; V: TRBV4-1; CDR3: CASSQEQTEAFF; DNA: TGCGCCAGCAGCCAAGAGCAGACGGAAGCTTTCTTT
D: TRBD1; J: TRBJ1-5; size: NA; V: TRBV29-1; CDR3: CSAQGVMGTQHF; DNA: TGCAGCGCACAGGGGGTGATGGGGACCCAGCATTTT
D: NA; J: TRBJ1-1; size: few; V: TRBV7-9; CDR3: CASSLNTEAFF; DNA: TGTGCCAGCAGCTTGAACACTGAAGCTTTCTTT
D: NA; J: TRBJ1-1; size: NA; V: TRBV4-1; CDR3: CASSQTDRNTEAFF; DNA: TGCGCCAGCAGCCAAACGGACAGGAACACTGAAGCTTTCTTT
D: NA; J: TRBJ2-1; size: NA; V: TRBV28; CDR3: CASRASATSNEQFF; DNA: TGTGCCAGCAGGGCCTCGGCGACTAGCAATGAGCAGTTCTTC
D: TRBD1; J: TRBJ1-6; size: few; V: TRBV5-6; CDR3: CASSPDWDRPNSPLHF; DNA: TGTGCCAGCAGCCCGGATTGGGACAGGCCTAATTCACCCCTCCACTTT
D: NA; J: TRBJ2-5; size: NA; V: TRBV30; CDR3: CAWTDGTDPVGTQYF; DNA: TGTGCCTGGACGGACGGCACAGACCCCGTGGGGACCCAGTACTTC
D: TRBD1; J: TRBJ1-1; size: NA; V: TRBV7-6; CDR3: CASSLGTGVAEAFF; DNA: TGTGCCAGCAGCTTAGGAACAGGGGTCGCTGAAGCTTTCTTT
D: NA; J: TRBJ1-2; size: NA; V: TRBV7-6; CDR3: CASSLTEAYGYTF; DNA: TGTGCCAGCAGCTTGACAGAAGCCTATGGCTACACCTTC
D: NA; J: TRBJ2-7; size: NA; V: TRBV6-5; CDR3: CASSYTDISYEQYF; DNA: TGTGCCAGCAGTTACACGGACATTTCCTACGAGCAGTACTTC
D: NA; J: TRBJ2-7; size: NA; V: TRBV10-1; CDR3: CASSGTYEQYF; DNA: TGCGCCAGCAGTGGGACTTACGAGCAGTACTTC
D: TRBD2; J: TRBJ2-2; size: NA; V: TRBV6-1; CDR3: CASSAGLAAAGELFF; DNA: TGTGCCAGCAGTGCGGGACTAGCTGCGGCCGGGGAGCTGTTTTTT
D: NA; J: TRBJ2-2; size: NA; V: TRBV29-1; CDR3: CSAGNTGELFF; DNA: TGCAGCGCAGGAAACACCGGGGAGCTGTTTTTT
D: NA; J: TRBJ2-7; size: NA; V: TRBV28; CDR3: CASTRIPSYEQYF; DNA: TGTGCCAGCACTAGGATCCCCTCCTACGAGCAGTACTTC
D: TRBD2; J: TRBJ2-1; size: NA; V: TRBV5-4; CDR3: CASSPGLAGDNEQFF; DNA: TGTGCCAGCAGCCCGGGACTAGCGGGGGACAATGAGCAGTTCTTC
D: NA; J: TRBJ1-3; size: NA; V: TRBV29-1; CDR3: CSVPSSSGNTIYF; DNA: TGCAGCGTTCCCAGTAGCTCTGGAAACACCATATATTTT
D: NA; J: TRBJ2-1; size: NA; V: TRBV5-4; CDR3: CASNPTGSYNEQFF; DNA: TGTGCCAGCAACCCAACGGGATCCTACAATGAGCAGTTCTTC
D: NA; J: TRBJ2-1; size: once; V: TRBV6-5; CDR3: CASSFFYEQFF; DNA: TGTGCCAGCAGTTTTTTCTATGAGCAGTTCTTC
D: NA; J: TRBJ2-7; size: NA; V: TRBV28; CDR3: CASRTRVQSREQYF; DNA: TGTGCCAGCCGAACGCGGGTTCAATCTCGCGAGCAGTACTTC